Listed here are 3 T cell receptor beta chains from one sample, sequenced in a study of blood T cells in healthy people across ages. With a J-beta primer mix and a sample-barcoded 5' primer, a second PCR ran roughly 6 to 12 cycles. MiXCR, applied by TCRdb to the 5' RACE reads, yields one record per CDR3 protein. The table includes about 1.5 million distinct CDR3 sequences, 40% to 50% detected once. Specimen: blood. These receptors all stem from a woman under 30 in good health.

The rearrangement links TRBV20-1 to TRBJ2-1; 13 bases align to TRBD2. V lost 3 bases, J lost 12 bases, and 5 bases stayed unmatched. The CDR3 spans 13 residues. Germline CDR1 reads DFQATT; CDR2 reads SNEGSKA (reference sequence). Written as DNA, the CDR3 is TGCAGTGCTAGGACTAGCGGGGGGACCGTGCAGTTCTTC. It encodes CSARTSGGTVQFF.

This clonotype was counted only a few times. The chain links TRBV29-1 to TRBJ1-2, with D perhaps TRBD1 (6 bases). Germline V gives CDR1 SQVTM, CDR2 ANQGSEA. Trimming took 4 bases from V and 8 from J, leaving 20 bases between them. The CDR3 is made up of 14 amino acids. CDR3 region: CSVVGKFAGEGYTF. In nucleotides, the CDR3 is TGCAGCGTTGTGGGCAAATTTGCAGGGGAAGGCTACACCTTC.

This clonotype was detected a few times. The CDR3 here is CSASGLAGVDEQFF. CDR3 sequence (DNA): TGCAGTGCCAGTGGACTAGCGGGAGTCGATGAGCAGTTCTTC. V and J are TRBV20-1 and TRBJ2-1, with TRBD2 matching over 13 bases. The germline CDR1 and CDR2 sequences are DFQATT and SNEGSKA (reference sequence). J lost 8 bases, V lost 6 bases, and 7 bases had no gene match. The CDR3 is 14 amino acids.